This passage covers 27 T cell receptor beta chains from one sample sequenced in a study of blood T cells in healthy people across ages. A second PCR of about 7 to 12 cycles used a sample-barcoded 5' primer and a J-beta primer mix. A single record per CDR3 protein comes from TCRdb applying MiXCR to the 5' RACE reads. The data hold about 1,000,000 distinct CDR3 sequences, with under 45% observed a single time. The material sequenced was blood. Source of these receptors: a woman aged 60-75 years in good health.

This clonotype was found a few times. The chain uses TRBV4-1 and TRBJ2-7, with D possibly TRBD2 on 5 matching bases. V lost 0 bases and J 2 bases, leaving 8 bases between the germline ends. This CDR3 region has 14 residues. Germline CDR1 is MGHRA and CDR2 is YSYEKL. This chain's CDR3 is CASSQDILAYEQYF. The CDR3 region has the DNA TGCGCCAGCAGCCAAGATATACTAGCCTACGAGCAGTACTTC.

J is TRBJ2-7 and V is TRBV7-2; TRBD2 aligns across 12 bases. Germline CDR1 is SGHTA and CDR2 is FQGNSA. The CDR3 contains 17 residues. The V segment lost 4 bases and the J segment 7 bases; nucleotides outside the gene matches: 14. CDR3 bases: TGTGCCAGCAGCTCCAGTCTAGCGGGAGGGCCGTTTGTTGAGCAGTACTTC. It codes for CASSSSLAGGPFVEQYF.

Comment on this clonotype: A read error is possible here, since a much larger clone lies one base away. The rearrangement uses TRBV12-3 or TRBV12-4 and TRBJ2-5, with D perhaps TRBD2 (6 bases). The J call may not be correct, given that the DNA end is closer to TRBJ2-7. The CDR3 totals 14 residues. CDR3 protein: CASSVAGILREQYF. Written as DNA, the CDR3 is TGTGCCAGCAGTGTGGCGGGGATACTTCGCGAGCAGTACTTC.

This clonotype was found many times. This sequence joins TRBV5-1 and TRBJ2-5; a possible D gene is TRBD1 (6 bases). This CDR3 spans 16 amino acids. Per the germline V gene, CDR1 is SGHRS and CDR2 is YFSETQ. The V end was cut by 1 base, the J end by 4 bases, with 17 bases between. The CDR3, as DNA: TGCGCCAGCAGCTTGTCCCTCCAGGGGTCCGGAGAGACCCAGTACTTC. Translated: CASSLSLQGSGETQYF.

To note about this clonotype: Its ends do not fully match the called genes, so a read error is possible. CDR3 in amino acids: CATSSGENSYEQYF. CDR3 in DNA: TGTGCCACCAGCTCGGGGGAGAACTCCTACGAGCAGTACTTC. V is TRBV5-6 and J is TRBJ2-7, with D possibly matching TRBD2 (6 bases). Germline V CDR1 and CDR2: SGHDT, YYEEEE. The CDR3 length is 14 residues.

The J gene is TRBJ2-7, the V gene TRBV20-1; 9 bases agree with TRBD2. V shed 5 bases, J shed 0 bases, and the junction held 5 bases outside the gene matches. CDR1 is DFQATT and CDR2 is SNEGSKA in the germline V gene (reference sequence). CDR3 length: 14 residues. The CDR3 sequence is CSASLSGSSYEQYF. The DNA of the CDR3 is TGCAGTGCTTCTCTTAGCGGGAGCTCCTACGAGCAGTACTTC.

This clonotype showed up many times. This rearrangement joins TRBV20-1 to TRBJ2-7; D is uncertain. Germline values: CDR1 DFQATT, CDR2 SNEGSKA (reference sequence). The CDR3 has 11 amino acids. V gave up 1 base and J gave up 3 bases, with 4 bases separating them. CDR3 loop: CSARGIYEQYF. The CDR3 DNA sequence: TGCAGTGCTAGAGGAATCTACGAGCAGTACTTC.

Comments on this clonotype: Compared with germline, one end of the junction differs, possibly owing to a read error. J is TRBJ2-1 and V is TRBV5-1; 9 nucleotides align to TRBD2. CDR1 is SGHRS and CDR2 is YFSETQ in the germline V gene. The CDR3 length is 21 residues. The CDR3 is CASSLISTGTSWSGSYNEQFF. CDR3 nucleotide sequence: TGCGCCAGCAGCTTAATATCCACCGGGACTAGCTGGAGTGGGTCCTATAATGAGCAGTTCTTC.

The chain has TRBV5-1 and TRBJ2-2, with TRBD1 matching 8 bases. CDR1 and CDR2 from the germline V gene are SGHRS and YFSETQ. CDR3 length: 15 amino acids. Germline trimming cut 4 bases from V and 1 base from J; bases unmatched to any gene: 3. The CDR3 nucleotides read TGCGCCAGCAGCCCCGGGACAGGGAACACCGGGGAGCTGTTTTTT. Its protein is CASSPGTGNTGELFF.

This chain links TRBV7-9 with TRBJ2-1; D is perhaps TRBD1 or TRBD2 (5 bases each). Trimming took off 6 bases at V and 4 bases at J, with 16 bases between the two ends. The germline V gene encodes CDR1 SEHNR and CDR2 FQNEAQ (reference sequence). This CDR3 comprises 15 residues. CDR3 DNA sequence: TGTGCCAGCAGGCGCACTGAGGGACCTTACAATGAGCAGTTCTTC. Its translation is CASRRTEGPYNEQFF. The full variable domain, its missing parts supplied by reference TRBV7-9 and TRBJ2-1, is DTGVSQNPRHKITKRGQNVTFRCDPISEHNRLYWYRQTLGQGPEFLTYFQNEAQLEKSRLLSDRFSAERPKGSFSTLEIQRTEQGDSAMYLCASRRTEGPYNEQFFGPGTRLTVL.

The J gene is TRBJ2-1, the V gene TRBV9, with 7 bases identical to TRBD2. V lost 4 bases, J lost 8 bases, and 9 bases stayed unmatched. This CDR3 has 14 amino acids. Germline assignment: CDR1 SGDLS and CDR2 YYNGEE. CDR3 bases: TGTGCCAGCAGCCAAGGCGGGAGTGGCTATGAGCAGTTCTTC. Its translation: CASSQGGSGYEQFF.

The chain recombines TRBV20-1 with TRBJ2-1; maybe TRBD1 (6 bases). Trimming shortened V by 6 bases and J by 7 bases, and 13 bases separated the two germline ends. The germline CDR1 and CDR2 sequences are DFQATT and SNEGSKA (reference sequence). The CDR3 runs to 12 residues. The CDR3 loop reads CSASVGGNEQFF. CDR3 nucleotide sequence: TGCAGTGCCAGCGTAGGGGGAAATGAGCAGTTCTTC.

The gene calls are TRBV12-3 or TRBV12-4 and TRBJ2-3, with D possibly matching TRBD2 (5 bases). CDR3 length: 17 residues. V lost 6 bases, J lost 0 bases, and 19 bases lay in between. CDR3 sequence (DNA): TGTGCCAGCAGCCCCCAGCTCGCGAGGGCTAGCACAGATACGCAGTATTTT. Amino acid sequence: CASSPQLARASTDTQYF.

The chain carries TRBV5-1 and TRBJ2-5; maybe TRBD1 (6 bases). Trimming took 2 bases from V and 5 from J, leaving 16 bases between them. Germline lookup yields CDR1 SGHRS and CDR2 YFSETQ. CDR3 size: 15 residues. CDR3 nucleotide sequence: TGCGCCAGCAGCTTTATGGGGGCCGCTGAGGAGACCCAGTACTTC. Translation gives CASSFMGAAEETQYF.

The J gene is TRBJ2-7, the V gene TRBV7-9, with 7 bases fitting TRBD1. The V gene's germline CDR1 is SEHNR and CDR2 FQNEAQ (reference sequence). The ends lost 1 base at V and 0 bases at J; junction bases unmatched: 3. The CDR3 has 15 residues. The CDR3 region is CASSLVGTASYEQYF. CDR3 bases: TGTGCCAGCAGCTTAGTTGGGACAGCCTCCTACGAGCAGTACTTC.

This clonotype was observed many times. The J gene is TRBJ2-1, the V gene TRBV20-1; 8 bases are shared with TRBD2. With 1 base clipped from V and 5 bases from J, the junction kept 10 bases outside the gene matches. Germline values: CDR1 DFQATT, CDR2 SNEGSKA (reference sequence). This CDR3 has 16 residues. The CDR3 sequence is CSARARTSRLNNEQFF. The CDR3 region has the DNA TGCAGTGCTAGAGCTCGGACTAGCCGGTTAAACAATGAGCAGTTCTTC.

The chain links TRBV7-8 to TRBJ2-7; tentative D call: TRBD2 (6 bases). Trimming removed 3 bases at V and 1 base at J, with 13 bases between. This CDR3 contains 15 residues. Germline CDR1 is SGHVS and CDR2 is FQNEAQ. The CDR3 DNA reads TGTGCCAGCAGCTTCGACGGGAGCTGGTCCTACGAGCAGTACTTC. It yields the protein CASSFDGSWSYEQYF.

This clonotype appeared a few times. This sequence joins TRBV29-1 and TRBJ2-5; 11 nucleotides agree with TRBD1. CDR1 and CDR2 (germline): SQVTM, ANQGSEA. CDR3 length: 13 residues. The ends lost 6 bases at V and 5 bases at J; junction bases unmatched: 5. The chain's CDR3 is CSVGQGAGETQYF. The CDR3 DNA sequence: TGCAGCGTCGGACAGGGGGCGGGGGAGACCCAGTACTTC.

J is TRBJ2-1 and V is TRBV12-3 or TRBV12-4; 10 nucleotides line up with TRBD2. The CDR3 has 14 residues. J was trimmed by 7 bases and V by 6 bases; bases with no gene match: 6. The CDR3 bases are TGTGCCAGCAGACCGACGGGACTAGCGAATGAGCAGTTCTTC. This gives the protein CASRPTGLANEQFF.

The chain has TRBV4-3 and TRBJ1-2, with a tentative D call TRBD1 (5 bases). V shed 0 bases and J shed 7 bases, with 15 bases lying between them. Germline loops: CDR1 LGHNA, CDR2 YSLEER. The CDR3 totals 15 residues. For the CDR3, the DNA is TGCGCCAGCAGCCAAGAAGTCACAGGCCTCTCTGGCTACACCTTC. Translation: CASSQEVTGLSGYTF.

This clonotype was counted a few times. The rearrangement links TRBV20-1 to TRBJ2-7, with TRBD1 matching 11 bases. V dropped 3 bases and J dropped 2; count of bases not matched to a gene: 3. There are 14 residues in the CDR3. The germline V gene encodes CDR1 DFQATT and CDR2 SNEGSKA (reference sequence). This CDR3 is CSASGTGGAYEQYF. The DNA of the CDR3 is TGCAGTGCTAGTGGGACAGGGGGAGCCTACGAGCAGTACTTC.

This clonotype was counted ten times or more. The V gene is TRBV29-1, the J gene TRBJ2-3; 7 positions match TRBD2. CDR1 SQVTM and CDR2 ANQGSEA come from the germline V gene. CDR3 length: 14 residues. Trimming took 7 bases from V and 9 from J; bases not matched to a gene: 16. The CDR3 loop reads CSAPRAGADGTQYF. DNA for the CDR3: TGCAGCGCCCCACGTGCGGGAGCCGACGGGACGCAGTATTTT.

The table lists this clonotype with a few counts. This chain joins TRBV21-1 and TRBJ1-2; TRBD1, the table's D call, was not compared with the DNA. TRBV21-1 is reported as a pseudogene. There are 15 residues in the CDR3. CDR3 sequence reads: CASRRTGGDSYGYTF. The CDR3 DNA is TGTGCCAGCAGACGGACAGGGGGCGATAGCTATGGCTACACCTTC.

V and J are TRBV7-9 and TRBJ1-4, with a tentative D call TRBD1 (5 bases). The CDR3 covers 15 residues. V dropped 3 bases and J dropped 6 bases, with 14 bases sitting between them. The germline V gene encodes CDR1 SEHNR and CDR2 FQNEAQ (reference sequence). CDR3 sequence: CASSFDIAGHEKLFF. The CDR3 region has the DNA TGTGCCAGCAGCTTTGACATCGCAGGGCATGAAAAACTGTTTTTT.

This clonotype was recorded a few times. The genes are TRBV20-1 and TRBJ2-3; tentatively, D is TRBD1 (6 bases). The CDR3 is made up of 14 amino acids. Looked up from germline, CDR1 is DFQATT and CDR2 is SNEGSKA (reference sequence). V lost 6 bases and J lost 0, with 13 bases in between. The CDR3 nucleotides read TGCAGTGCAGAAGGACAGACTAGCACAGATACGCAGTATTTT. This encodes CSAEGQTSTDTQYF.

The chain combines TRBV20-1 with TRBJ2-7; 9 nucleotides match TRBD2. The tail of the sequence fits TRBJ2-5 better, so the J call may be wrong. Germline V gene sequence: CDR1 DFQATT, CDR2 SNEGSKA (reference sequence). CDR3 length: 15 amino acids. CDR3 amino acids: CSAPTSGGWKETQYF. The DNA for the CDR3 is TGCAGTGCTCCAACGAGCGGGGGGTGGAAAGAGACCCAGTACTTC.

The chain joins TRBV18 to TRBJ2-3; 7 nucleotides agree with TRBD2. Germline V gives CDR1 KGHSH, CDR2 LQKENI. This CDR3 has 15 residues. Unmatched junction bases numbered 5, after V lost 3 bases and J lost 2 bases. The CDR3 bases are TGTGCCAGCTCACCTCTCAGCGGGGACACAGATACGCAGTATTTT. Its translation is CASSPLSGDTDTQYF.